This T cell receptor (beta chain) comes out of a study of shared clonotypes between healthy human individuals. Subsets obtained from CD4+ cells comprised CD45RA+ naive and CD45RA-negative memory cells. Produced via immunoSEQ multiplex PCR; TCRdb's table is partial and in-frame only. Among approximately 940,000 clones, about three quarters were seen once, and the ten largest hold nearly 1.5%. CDR1 and CDR2 from the germline V gene are MDHEN and SYDVKM. Trimming removed 5 bases from V and 4 bases from J, with 23 bases in between. The CDR3 totals 17 residues. V is TRBV28 and J is TRBJ1-2, with D possibly being TRBD1 (6 bases). This clonotype was sampled from a man aged 18-30 years in good health. Sequenced material: memory CD4+ T cells sorted from blood. Subset specified: CD45RA-negative fraction. Here the CDR3 reads CASSPWDTSLGPYGYTF. DNA for the CDR3: TGTGCCAGCAGTCCATGGGACACTTCGTTGGGCCCCTATGGCTACACCTTC.